These 16 T cell receptor beta chains originate from one sample sequenced in a study of blood T cell repertoires in COVID-19 (TCRdb year 2020). Receptor amplification or capture employed the immunoSEQ multiplex PCR assay. TCRdb holds this immuneACCESS table with in-frame rearrangements only. Some clones are missing; in checked studies, unresolved V genes explain under half, and the rest has no known cause. The sample includes more than 80,000 clones, with roughly 86% observed a single time. 7% to 9% of the sample is in the top ten clones. Sequencing input: peripheral blood. The receptors stem from a man between 45 and 60 years old with active COVID-19.

V and J are TRBV3-1 (or the pseudogene TRBV3-2) and TRBJ1-3; a possible D gene is TRBD1 (5 bases). CDR3 length: 16 amino acids. Germline V gives CDR1 LGHDT, CDR2 YNNKEL (reference sequence). Between the trimmed V and J ends, which lost 5 bases and 2 bases, there was a span of 16 bases. As DNA, the CDR3 is TGTGCCAGCAGCGCCAGGGACTCGGGGGCTGGAAACACCATATATTTT. Amino acid sequence: CASSARDSGAGNTIYF.

Only one count was recorded for this clone. The chain couples TRBV7-2 to TRBJ1-1; a weak D match, TRBD1 (5 bases). Germline V lookup: CDR1 SGHTA, CDR2 FQGNSA. The CDR3 covers 14 residues. The V end lost 2 bases, the J end lost 5 bases, and 12 bases lay between the germline ends. CDR3 residues: CASSLLRGQTEAFF. The CDR3 DNA reads TGTGCCAGCAGCTTATTAAGGGGCCAAACTGAAGCTTTCTTT.

The chain joins TRBV28 to TRBJ2-5; a possible D gene is TRBD1 (6 bases). Trimming shortened V by 5 bases and J by 3 bases, and 19 bases separated the two germline ends. Germline CDR1 reads MDHEN; CDR2 reads SYDVKM. The CDR3 totals 16 residues. The CDR3 bases are TGTGCCAGCAGTCTCCCCCTCACAGGGCTCGAAGAGACCCAGTACTTC. Translating gives CASSLPLTGLEETQYF. Variable domain in full (rest from reference TRBV28 and TRBJ2-5): DVKVTQSSRYLVKRTGEKVFLECVQDMDHENMFWYRQDPGLGLRLIYFSYDVKMKEKGDIPEGYSVSREKKERFSLILESASTNQTSMYLCASSLPLTGLEETQYFGPGTRLLVL.

DNA of the CDR3: TGTGCCAGCATTCGTGTCACTGAAGCTTTCTTT. Encoded protein: CASIRVTEAFF. The genes are TRBV28 and TRBJ1-1; D unclear. V lost 7 bases to trimming and J lost 4 bases, with 7 bases between them. Germline assignment: CDR1 MDHEN and CDR2 SYDVKM. There are 11 residues in the CDR3.

The rearrangement links TRBV7-3 to TRBJ2-2; 7 bases match TRBD1. CDR3 length: 17 amino acids. Germline lookup yields CDR1 SGHTA and CDR2 FQGTGA. The V and J ends lost 6 bases and 4 bases, in that order; junction bases with no gene match: 14. The CDR3 protein is CASRPGPARGSTGELFF. CDR3 sequence (DNA): TGTGCCAGCAGGCCCGGACCGGCCAGGGGGAGCACCGGGGAGCTGTTTTTT.

The rearrangement links TRBV7-8 to TRBJ2-7, with TRBD1 matching over 9 bases. The CDR3 totals 15 residues. With 3 bases clipped from V and 7 bases from J, the junction kept 10 bases outside the gene matches. The germline CDR1 and CDR2 sequences are SGHVS and FQNEAQ. CDR3 sequence (DNA): TGTGCCAGCAGCTTTACAGGGGGCGCGGTGGAGGAGCAGTACTTC. Its protein product is CASSFTGGAVEEQYF.

The CDR3 DNA reads TGTGCCAGCAACGCCGACAGGGGGCGTACCGGGGAGCTGTTTTTT. Translating it yields CASNADRGRTGELFF. The gene calls are TRBV6-5 and TRBJ2-2; 10 bases fit TRBD1. The V and J ends lost 7 bases and 5 bases, in that order; junction bases with no gene match: 7. There are 15 residues in the CDR3. In germline, CDR1 is MNHEY, CDR2 SVGAGI.

The table lists this clone with a few counts. The J gene is TRBJ1-2, the V gene TRBV4-1; D might be TRBD1 (5 bases). Germline values: CDR1 MGHRA, CDR2 YSYEKL. The CDR3 totals 16 residues. Trimming removed 0 bases from V and 4 bases from J, with 15 bases in between. The CDR3 nucleotides read TGCGCCAGCAGCCAAGATAGGTCAGGGTCGAGCTATGGCTACACCTTC. Amino acid sequence: CASSQDRSGSSYGYTF.

The rearrangement links TRBV28 to TRBJ2-5, with TRBD2 matching 7 bases. Germline trimming cut 3 bases from V and 4 bases from J; bases unmatched to any gene: 8. This CDR3 is 15 amino acids long. Germline assignment: CDR1 MDHEN and CDR2 SYDVKM. CDR3 bases: TGTGCCAGCAGTTTCGGCGGGGAGGGTGTAGAGACCCAGTACTTC. Its protein product is CASSFGGEGVETQYF.

The chain joins TRBV6-1 to TRBJ2-5, with a possible D match to TRBD2 (6 bases). The CDR3 contains 14 residues. The germline V gene encodes CDR1 MNHNS and CDR2 SASEGT. V shed 1 base and J shed 5 bases, with 11 bases lying between them. CDR3: CASSEGWAGETQYF. The CDR3 bases are TGTGCCAGCAGTGAAGGATGGGCGGGGGAGACCCAGTACTTC.

The gene calls are TRBV7-8 and TRBJ1-1; weak D call: TRBD1 (5 bases). From germline, CDR1 is SGHVS and CDR2 FQNEAQ. The length of the CDR3 is 16 residues. V lost 5 bases, J lost 4 bases, and 20 bases lay in between. CDR3 bases: TGTGCCAGCAGCCGACGAAGGGAGGGGTCGGGCACTGAAGCTTTCTTT. It specifies CASSRRREGSGTEAFF.

This sequence joins TRBV28 and TRBJ2-1, with 7 bases lining up with TRBD2. Germline V gene data show CDR1 as MDHEN and CDR2 as SYDVKM. CDR3 size: 16 residues. V gave up 5 bases and J gave up 0 bases; unmatched junction bases: 7. This CDR3 reads CASSPLAASSYNEQFF. In nucleotides, the CDR3 is TGTGCCAGCAGTCCGCTAGCGGCAAGCTCCTACAATGAGCAGTTCTTC.

This clone appeared once. The chain couples TRBV19 to TRBJ1-1; D gene uncertain. V lost 0 bases and J lost 7, with 12 bases in between. This CDR3 has 14 amino acids. Per the germline V gene, CDR1 is LNHDA and CDR2 is SQIVND (reference sequence). In nucleotides, the CDR3 is TGTGCCAGTAGTATAGATTTCCGGCAGCGTGAAGCTTTCTTT. It translates to CASSIDFRQREAFF. The whole variable domain, remainder taken from reference TRBV19 and TRBJ1-1, is DGGITQSPKYLFRKEGQNVTLSCEQNLNHDAMYWYRQDPGQGLRLIYYSQIVNDFQKGDIAEGYSVSREKKESFPLTVTSAQKNPTAFYLCASSIDFRQREAFFGQGTRLTVV.

V usage is TRBV4-3 and J usage is TRBJ2-7; 7 bases fit TRBD1. Germline assignment: CDR1 LGHNA and CDR2 YSLEER. The ends lost 1 base at V and 1 base at J; junction bases unmatched: 4. The CDR3 has 15 residues. The CDR3 loop is CASSQAPGQSYEQYF. In DNA form, the CDR3 reads TGCGCCAGCAGCCAAGCCCCGGGACAGTCCTACGAGCAGTACTTC.

V and J are TRBV30 and TRBJ2-7; D might be TRBD1 (6 bases). The V end lost 1 base, the J end lost 1 base, and 11 bases lay between the germline ends. The V gene's germline CDR1 is GTSNPN and CDR2 SVGIG (reference sequence). The CDR3 is made up of 14 amino acids. CDR3: CAWSAIGQSYEQYF. CDR3 in DNA: TGTGCCTGGAGTGCTATCGGACAGTCCTACGAGCAGTACTTC.

The chain is built from TRBV18 and TRBJ2-7; TRBD1 aligns across 8 bases. Germline loops: CDR1 KGHSH, CDR2 LQKENI. This CDR3 spans 14 amino acids. With V trimmed by 0 bases and J by 10 bases, 8 bases remained unmatched. CDR3 loop: CASSPPGDRNQQYF. CDR3 DNA: TGTGCCAGCTCACCACCGGGGGACAGGAATCAACAGTACTTC.